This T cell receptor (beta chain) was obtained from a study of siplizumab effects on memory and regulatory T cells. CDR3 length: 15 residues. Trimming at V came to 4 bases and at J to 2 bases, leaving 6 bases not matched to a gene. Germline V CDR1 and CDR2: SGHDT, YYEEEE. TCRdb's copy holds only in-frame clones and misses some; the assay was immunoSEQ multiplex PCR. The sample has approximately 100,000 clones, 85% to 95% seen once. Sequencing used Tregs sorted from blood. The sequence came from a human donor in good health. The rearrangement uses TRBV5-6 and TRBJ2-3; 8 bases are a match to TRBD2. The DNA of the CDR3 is TGTGCCAGCAGCCCAGAACTAGCGGTCACAGATACGCAGTATTTT. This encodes CASSPELAVTDTQYF.